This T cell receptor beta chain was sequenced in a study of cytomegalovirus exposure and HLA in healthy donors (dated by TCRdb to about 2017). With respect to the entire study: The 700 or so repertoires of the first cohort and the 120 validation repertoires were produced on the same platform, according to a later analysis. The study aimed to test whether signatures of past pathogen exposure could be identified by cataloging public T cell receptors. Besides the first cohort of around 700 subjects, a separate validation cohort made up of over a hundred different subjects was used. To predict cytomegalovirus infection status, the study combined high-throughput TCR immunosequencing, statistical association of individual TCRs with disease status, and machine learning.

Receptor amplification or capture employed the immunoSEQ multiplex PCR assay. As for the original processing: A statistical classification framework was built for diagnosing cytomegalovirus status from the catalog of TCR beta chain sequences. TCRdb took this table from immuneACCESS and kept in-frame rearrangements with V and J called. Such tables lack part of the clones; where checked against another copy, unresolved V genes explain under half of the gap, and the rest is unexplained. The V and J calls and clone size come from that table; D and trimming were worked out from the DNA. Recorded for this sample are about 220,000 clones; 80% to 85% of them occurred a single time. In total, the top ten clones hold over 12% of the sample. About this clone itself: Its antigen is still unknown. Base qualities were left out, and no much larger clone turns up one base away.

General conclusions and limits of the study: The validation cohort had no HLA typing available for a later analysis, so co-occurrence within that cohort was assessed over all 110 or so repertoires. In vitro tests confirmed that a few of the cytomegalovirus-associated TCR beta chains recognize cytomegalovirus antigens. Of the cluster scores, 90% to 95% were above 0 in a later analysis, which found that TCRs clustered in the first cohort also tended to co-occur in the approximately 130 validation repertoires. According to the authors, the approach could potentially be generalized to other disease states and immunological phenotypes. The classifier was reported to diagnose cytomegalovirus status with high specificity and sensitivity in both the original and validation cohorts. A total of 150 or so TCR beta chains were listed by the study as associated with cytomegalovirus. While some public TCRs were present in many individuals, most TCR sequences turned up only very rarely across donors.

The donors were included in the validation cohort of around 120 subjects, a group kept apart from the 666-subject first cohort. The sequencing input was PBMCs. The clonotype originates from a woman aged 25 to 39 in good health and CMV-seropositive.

The CDR3 protein sequence reads: CASSLGRASDQPQHF. The bases read TGTGCCAGCAGCTTAGGCAGGGCATCGGATCAGCCCCAGCATTTT. This chain joins TRBV7-2 to TRBJ1-5, with TRBD1 tentatively as D gene (5 bases match). From the cysteine through the phenylalanine, the CDR3 covers 15 amino acids. Only the CDR3 DNA stays, 45 bases, in frame from base 1. Trimming removed 1 base from V and 5 bases from J, leaving 12 bases between the germline ends. Reading the germline V gene gives CDR1 SGHTA and CDR2 FQGNSA.